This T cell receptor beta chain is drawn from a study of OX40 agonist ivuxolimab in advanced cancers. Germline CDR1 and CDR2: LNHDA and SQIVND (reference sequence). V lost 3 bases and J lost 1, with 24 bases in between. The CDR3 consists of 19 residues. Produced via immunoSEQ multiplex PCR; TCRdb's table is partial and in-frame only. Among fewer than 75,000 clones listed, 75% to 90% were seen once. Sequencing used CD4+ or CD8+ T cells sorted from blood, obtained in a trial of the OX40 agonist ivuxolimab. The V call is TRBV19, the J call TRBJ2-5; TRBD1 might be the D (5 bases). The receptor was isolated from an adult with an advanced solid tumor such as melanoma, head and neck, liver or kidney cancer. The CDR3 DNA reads TGTGCCAGTAGTATCTTACCTCGCGCAGGGTCGTGGGGCCAAGAGACCCAGTACTTC. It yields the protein CASSILPRAGSWGQETQYF.